Each of the 2 T cell receptor beta chains below was sequenced from the same sample in a study of shared clonotypes between healthy human individuals. The assay was immunoSEQ multiplex PCR, and TCRdb's table has in-frame clones only and misses some. The data show roughly 2.1 million clones, about 92% seen once. Naive CD8 cells comprised CD45RO-negative, CCR7-positively selected cells, excluding terminally differentiated effector memory CD45RA+ cells. Material: naive CD8+ T cells from PBMCs. The receptor source for this set is a man younger than 30 in good health. Some clones in this sample may be carry-over from other donors' samples.

This clone was found a few times. The rearrangement links TRBV7-2 to TRBJ1-1; D is ambiguous. CDR3 length: 12 amino acids. Germline CDR1 and CDR2: SGHTA and FQGNSA. The germline V and J ends were trimmed by 2 bases and 1 base, with 2 bases remaining between them. The CDR3 sequence is CASSLTNTEAFF. Here the CDR3 DNA reads TGTGCCAGCAGCTTAACGAACACTGAAGCTTTCTTT.

The rearrangement uses TRBV9 and TRBJ2-1; 11 positions agree with TRBD2. V was pared by 6 bases and J by 2 bases, with 4 bases of the junction left unmatched. Germline lookup yields CDR1 SGDLS and CDR2 YYNGEE. The CDR3 totals 15 residues. The CDR3 here is CASTPGLAAYNEQFF. The CDR3 nucleotides read TGTGCCAGCACCCCGGGACTAGCGGCCTACAATGAGCAGTTCTTC.